This TCR beta chain was captured by sequencing in a study of blood T cells in healthy people across ages. Whole-study findings and limits: More naive CD4+ cells and higher diversity marked long-lived donors relative to aged donors.

Through a sample-barcoded 5' primer and a J-beta primer mix, a second PCR was run for 7 to 11 cycles. TCRdb ran MiXCR on the 5' RACE reads and lists one entry per CDR3 protein. The table shows about 1,400,000 distinct CDR3 sequences, with approximately 63% occurring only once. As for this clonotype: Antigen specificity is unknown.

The V gene's germline CDR1 is SEHNR and CDR2 FQNEAQ (reference sequence). The CDR3 is 14 amino acids. The ends lost 7 bases at V and 0 bases at J; junction bases unmatched: 4. The sequenced sample consisted of blood. The J gene is TRBJ2-7, the V gene TRBV7-9; 9 nucleotides match TRBD2. This receptor was identified in a young man in good health. The CDR3 DNA is TGTGCCAGCACCGAAGCGGGAGGCTCCTACGAGCAGTACTTC. Translating gives CASTEAGGSYEQYF.